This T cell receptor beta chain was captured in a study of T cell repertoires in ileal Crohn's disease. The overall study: About half received postoperative treatment, under 14 with thiopurines and around 18 anti-TNF.

Clones were read by immunoSEQ multiplex PCR, and TCRdb kept only the in-frame ones, dropping some. Of around 7,400 clones detected, about 79% appear once; the ten largest clones hold around 8.1%. This CDR3 is 14 amino acids long. Germline V gives CDR1 SGHTA, CDR2 FQGNSA. Trimming took 8 bases from V and 6 from J; bases not matched to a gene: 11. The rearrangement uses TRBV7-2 and TRBJ2-7, with 9 bases that match TRBD2. Sequencing input: ileal tissue. The sequence derives from an adult with Crohn's disease. Here the CDR3 DNA reads TGTGCCAGCCTAGATACCGGGACTAGCCCCGAGCAGTACTTC. It encodes CASLDTGTSPEQYF.